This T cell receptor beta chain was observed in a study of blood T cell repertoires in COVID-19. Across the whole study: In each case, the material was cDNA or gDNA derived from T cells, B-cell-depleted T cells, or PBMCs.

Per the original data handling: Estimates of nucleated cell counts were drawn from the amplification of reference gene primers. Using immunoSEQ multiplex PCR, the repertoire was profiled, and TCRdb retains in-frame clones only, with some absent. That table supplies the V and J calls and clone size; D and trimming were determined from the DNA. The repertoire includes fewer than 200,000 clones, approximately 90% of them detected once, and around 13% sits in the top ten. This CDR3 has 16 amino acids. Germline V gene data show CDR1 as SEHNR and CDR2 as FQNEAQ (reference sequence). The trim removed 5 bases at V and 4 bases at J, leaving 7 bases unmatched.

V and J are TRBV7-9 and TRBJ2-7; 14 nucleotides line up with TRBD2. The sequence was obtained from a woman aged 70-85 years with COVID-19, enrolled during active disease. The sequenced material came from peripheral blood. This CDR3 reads CASSPSGTSGSYEQYF. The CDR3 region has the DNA TGTGCCAGCAGCCCTTCCGGGACTAGCGGGAGTTACGAGCAGTACTTC.